Shown below are 10 T cell receptor beta chains from a single sample sequenced in a study of high-grade serous ovarian cancer treatment subgroups. Tumor tissue was taken before any definitive surgery or chemotherapy was given. This table comes from immunoSEQ multiplex PCR, and its TCRdb copy is limited to in-frame clones, with some not included. Of some 7,000 clones in the sample, under 80% were seen once. The sequenced sample consisted of tumor tissue. The receptors originated from a human donor with high-grade serous ovarian cancer.

The chain joins TRBV7-9 to TRBJ2-5; D gene ambiguous. The J call may not be correct, given that the DNA end is closer to TRBJ2-7. The CDR3 length is 15 residues. The germline V gene has CDR1 SEHNR and CDR2 FQNEAQ (reference sequence). In DNA form, the CDR3 reads TGTGCCAGCAGCTTAGCGGCCGGAAATCCCTACGAGCAGTACTTC. Translation: CASSLAAGNPYEQYF.

This clone was counted between two and nine times. The J gene is TRBJ2-1, the V gene TRBV19; TRBD2 agrees at 13 bases. Germline CDR1 is LNHDA and CDR2 is SQIVND (reference sequence). The CDR3 contains 17 residues. Trimming removed 2 bases from V and 2 bases from J; junction bases left unmatched: 3. CDR3 in DNA: TGTGCCAGTAGTATAACCGGACTAGCGGGGGCCTACAATGAGCAGTTCTTC. Protein: CASSITGLAGAYNEQFF. The complete variable domain, with remaining parts taken from reference TRBV19 and TRBJ2-1, reads DGGITQSPKYLFRKEGQNVTLSCEQNLNHDAMYWYRQDPGQGLRLIYYSQIVNDFQKGDIAEGYSVSREKKESFPLTVTSAQKNPTAFYLCASSITGLAGAYNEQFFGPGTRLTVL.

The chain couples TRBV6-1 to TRBJ2-7; 7 positions match TRBD2. V was clipped by 4 bases and J by 2 bases; unmatched bases: 5. This CDR3 region has 14 residues. The germline gives CDR1 MNHNS, CDR2 SASEGT. The CDR3 here is CASSGASGTYEQYF. In DNA form, the CDR3 reads TGTGCCAGCAGTGGGGCTAGCGGAACCTACGAGCAGTACTTC.

The chain has TRBV6-5 and TRBJ2-7, with D perhaps TRBD2 (5 bases). The CDR3 is 14 amino acids. V was trimmed by 5 bases and J by 3 bases, leaving 14 bases between them. Looked up from germline, CDR1 is MNHEY and CDR2 is SVGAGI. This CDR3 reads CASSPATGFYEQYF. CDR3 bases: TGTGCCAGCAGTCCCGCGACGGGGTTCTACGAGCAGTACTTC.

The V and J genes are TRBV7-2 and TRBJ1-2; D is uncertain. This CDR3 has 15 amino acids. Trimming removed 6 bases from V and 0 bases from J, with 14 bases in between. Looked up from germline, CDR1 is SGHTA and CDR2 is FQGNSA. The DNA of the CDR3 is TGTGCCAGCAGGTCCCGGCGGGGTGCTAACTATGGCTACACCTTC. Its protein product is CASRSRRGANYGYTF.

The CDR3 region is CASSPSPVGGDTEAFF. In nucleotides, the CDR3 is TGTGCCAGCAGCCCAAGCCCGGTGGGTGGGGACACTGAAGCTTTCTTT. This chain uses TRBV7-9 with TRBJ1-1; D gene ambiguous. The length of the CDR3 is 16 residues. The germline CDR1 and CDR2 sequences are SEHNR and FQNEAQ (reference sequence). Trimming removed 5 bases from V and 3 bases from J, with 19 bases in between. The full variable domain, completed using reference TRBV7-9 and TRBJ1-1, is DTGVSQNPRHKITKRGQNVTFRCDPISEHNRLYWYRQTLGQGPEFLTYFQNEAQLEKSRLLSDRFSAERPKGSFSTLEIQRTEQGDSAMYLCASSPSPVGGDTEAFFGQGTRLTVV.

V gene TRBV7-2 combines with J gene TRBJ2-1; 12 bases line up with TRBD2. Germline V gene data show CDR1 as SGHTA and CDR2 as FQGNSA. Germline trimming cut 5 bases from V and 8 bases from J; bases unmatched to any gene: 7. The CDR3 extends over 15 amino acids. CDR3 bases: TGTGCCAGCAGCGTTCGGACTAGCGGGATCTATGAGCAGTTCTTC. Translating gives CASSVRTSGIYEQFF.

This sequence joins TRBV19 and TRBJ2-7; D call uncertain. There are 11 residues in the CDR3. V was clipped by 6 bases and J by 5 bases, with 8 bases between them. Germline CDR1 reads LNHDA; CDR2 reads SQIVND (reference sequence). The CDR3 DNA reads TGTGCCAGTAGCAAAGGCGACGAGCAGTACTTC. Translation gives CASSKGDEQYF.

This chain joins TRBV18 and TRBJ2-7; TRBD1 aligns across 7 bases. V was clipped by 2 bases and J by 4 bases; unmatched bases: 5. Germline V gene data show CDR1 as KGHSH and CDR2 as LQKENI. The length of the CDR3 is 14 residues. CDR3 protein: CASSPRTGDYEQYF. For the CDR3, the DNA is TGTGCCAGCTCACCAAGGACAGGCGATTACGAGCAGTACTTC.

The J gene is TRBJ2-4, the V gene TRBV28; TRBD2 agrees at 9 bases. Per germline, CDR1 MDHEN and CDR2 SYDVKM. The V segment lost 5 bases and the J segment 9 bases; nucleotides outside the gene matches: 14. CDR3 size: 16 residues. DNA of the CDR3: TGTGCCAGCAGTATACCCCTAGGGGCTAGCGGGGCCATTCAGTACTTC. Translation: CASSIPLGASGAIQYF.